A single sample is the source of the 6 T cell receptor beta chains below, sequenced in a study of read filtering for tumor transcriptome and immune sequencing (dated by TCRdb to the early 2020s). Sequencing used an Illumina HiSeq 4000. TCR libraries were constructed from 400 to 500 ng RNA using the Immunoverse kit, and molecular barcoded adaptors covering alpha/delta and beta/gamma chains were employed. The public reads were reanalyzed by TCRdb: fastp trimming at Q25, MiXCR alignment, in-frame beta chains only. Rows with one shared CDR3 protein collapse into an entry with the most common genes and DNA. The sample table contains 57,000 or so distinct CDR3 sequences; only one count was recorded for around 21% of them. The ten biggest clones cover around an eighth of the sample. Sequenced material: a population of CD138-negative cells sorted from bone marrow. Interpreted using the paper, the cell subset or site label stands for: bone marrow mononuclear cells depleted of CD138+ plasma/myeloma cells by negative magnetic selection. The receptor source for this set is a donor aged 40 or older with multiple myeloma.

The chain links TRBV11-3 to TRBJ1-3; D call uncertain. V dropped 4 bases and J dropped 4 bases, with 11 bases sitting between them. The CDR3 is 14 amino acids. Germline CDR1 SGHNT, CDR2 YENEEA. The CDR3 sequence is CASSSKFPGNTIYF. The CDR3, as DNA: TGTGCCAGCAGCTCCAAGTTCCCCGGAAACACCATATATTTT.

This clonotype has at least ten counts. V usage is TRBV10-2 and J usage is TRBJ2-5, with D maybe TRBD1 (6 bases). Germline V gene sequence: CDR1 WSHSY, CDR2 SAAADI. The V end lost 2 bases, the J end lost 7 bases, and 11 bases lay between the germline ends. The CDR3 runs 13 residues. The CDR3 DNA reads TGCGCCAGCAGTGAGCTAGGGGGAGCGACCCAGTACTTC. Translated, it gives CASSELGGATQYF.

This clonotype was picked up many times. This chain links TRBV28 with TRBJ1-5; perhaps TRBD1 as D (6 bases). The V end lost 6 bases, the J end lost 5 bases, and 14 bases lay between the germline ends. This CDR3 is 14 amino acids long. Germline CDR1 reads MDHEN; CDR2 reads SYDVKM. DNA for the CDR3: TGTGCCAGCAGCGACGACAGGCTCTATCAGCCCCAGCATTTT. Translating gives CASSDDRLYQPQHF.

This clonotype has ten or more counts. The CDR3 loop reads CASSQGFIDTQYF. The CDR3 region has the DNA TGTGCCAGCTCACAGGGTTTCATAGATACGCAGTATTTT. The rearrangement links TRBV18 to TRBJ2-3, with D uncertain. The germline CDR1 and CDR2 sequences are KGHSH and LQKENI. The CDR3 sequence is 13 residues long. The ends were cut back, 4 bases at V and 5 bases at J, with 10 bases in the middle.

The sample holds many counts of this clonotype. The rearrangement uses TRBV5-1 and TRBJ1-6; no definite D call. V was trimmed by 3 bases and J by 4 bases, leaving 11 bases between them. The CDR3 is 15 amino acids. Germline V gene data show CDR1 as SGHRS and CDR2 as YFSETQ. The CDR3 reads CASSSTTPYNSPLHF. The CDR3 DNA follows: TGCGCCAGCAGCTCCACCACACCGTATAATTCACCCCTCCACTTT.

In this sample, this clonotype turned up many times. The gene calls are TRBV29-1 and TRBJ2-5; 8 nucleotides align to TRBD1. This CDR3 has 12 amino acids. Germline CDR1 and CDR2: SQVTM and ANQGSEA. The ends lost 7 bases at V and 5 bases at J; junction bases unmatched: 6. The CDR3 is CSDDRGLETQYF. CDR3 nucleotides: TGCAGCGACGACAGGGGTTTGGAGACCCAGTACTTC. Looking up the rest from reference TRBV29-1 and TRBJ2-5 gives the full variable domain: SAVISQKPSRDICQRGTSLTIQCQVDSQVTMMFWYRQQPGQSLTLIATANQGSEATYESGFVIDKFPISRPNLTFSTLTVSNMSPEDSSIYLCSDDRGLETQYFGPGTRLLVL.